Sequencing of this T cell receptor beta chain was carried out in a study of T cell responses to AZD1222 COVID-19 vaccine. This CDR3 comprises 17 residues. Trimming cost V 0 bases and J 5 bases; bases outside gene matches: 13. The germline CDR1 and CDR2 sequences are SQVTM and ANQGSEA. This clone was counted a single time. Measured with immunoSEQ multiplex PCR; TCRdb has only the in-frame clones, and not every one. This table holds about 120,000 clones, roughly 87% found once. This TCR was recovered from an adult in good health. The sample consisted of peripheral blood, taken on day 0 of AZD1222 vaccination. The chain has TRBV29-1 and TRBJ2-5; 9 bases map to TRBD1. CDR3 in DNA: TGCAGCGTTGAAGATCGGAACAGGGGGCGCCGGGAGGAGACCCAGTACTTC. This translates into CSVEDRNRGRREETQYF.